This T cell receptor (beta chain) emerged from a study of OX40 agonist ivuxolimab in advanced cancers. The method was immunoSEQ multiplex PCR; TCRdb's version includes in-frame clones alone and lacks a portion of them. The sample holds 90,000 to 100,000 clones, around nine tenths seen once. The CDR3 consists of 14 residues. Looked up from germline, CDR1 is SGHTA and CDR2 is FQGNSA. Trimming shortened V by 2 bases and J by 11 bases, and 15 bases separated the two germline ends. The chain uses TRBV7-2 and TRBJ2-2; D remains unclear. This clonotype was obtained from an adult with an advanced solid tumor such as melanoma, head and neck, liver or kidney cancer. This material consisted of CD4+ or CD8+ T cells sorted from blood, taken in a trial of the OX40 agonist ivuxolimab. The CDR3 here is CASSLNTQPRELFF. The CDR3 nucleotides read TGTGCCAGCAGCTTAAACACACAACCGCGCGAGCTGTTTTTT.